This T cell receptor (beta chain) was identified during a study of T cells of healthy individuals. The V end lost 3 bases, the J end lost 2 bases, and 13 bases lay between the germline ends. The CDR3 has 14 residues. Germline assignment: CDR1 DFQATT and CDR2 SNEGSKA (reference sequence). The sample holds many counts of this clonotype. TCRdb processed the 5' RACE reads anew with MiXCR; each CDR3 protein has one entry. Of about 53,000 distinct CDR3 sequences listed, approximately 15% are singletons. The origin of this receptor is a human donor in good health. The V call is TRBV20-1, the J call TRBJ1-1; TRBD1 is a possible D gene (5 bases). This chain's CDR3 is CSARGTGYNTEAFF. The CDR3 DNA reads TGCAGTGCTAGGGGGACCGGGTATAACACTGAAGCTTTCTTT.